The next 25 T cell receptor beta chains were all read from a single sample in a study of cytomegalovirus exposure and HLA in healthy donors (dated by TCRdb to 2016 to 2017). The library was built by means of the immunoSEQ multiplex PCR assay. For the multiplex PCR, a mixture combining 60 forward primers for TCR Vbeta segments and 13 reverse primers for TCR Jbeta segments was used. The clones in this table, taken by TCRdb from immuneACCESS, are in-frame only. Not every clone is retained; where verified, under half of the shortfall comes from an unresolved V gene, and the cause of the rest is unknown. Recorded for this sample are around 99,000 clones; about 74% of them occurred a single time. The ten largest account for 12% to 15% of the sample. Material: PBMCs. These receptors came from a woman between 40 and 55 years old in good health and CMV-seropositive.

The rearrangement links TRBV6-5 to TRBJ2-7; a possible D gene is TRBD2 (5 bases). The CDR3 consists of 13 residues. Trimming took off 8 bases at V and 9 bases at J, with 20 bases between the two ends. Germline V gene data show CDR1 as MNHEY and CDR2 as SVGAGI. For the CDR3, the DNA is TGTGCCAGCTCTGGCGGGCGATCGGACGTGCAGTACTTC. This translates into CASSGGRSDVQYF.

The chain is built from TRBV27 and TRBJ1-5; D is unclear. V lost 5 bases to trimming and J lost 7 bases, with 12 bases between them. In germline, CDR1 is MNHEY, CDR2 SMNVEV (reference sequence). The CDR3 runs to 13 residues. As DNA, the CDR3 is TGTGCCAGCAGTCCAGACCGGAGACAGCCCCAGCATTTT. Translated, it gives CASSPDRRQPQHF.

This clone came up a few times. The chain combines TRBV15 with TRBJ2-1, with a possible D match to TRBD2 (6 bases). The V and J ends lost 0 bases and 4 bases respectively, with 16 bases between them. Germline lookup yields CDR1 LNHNV and CDR2 YYDKDF (reference sequence). The CDR3 loop spans 17 amino acids. The CDR3 is CATSRDPPGTFYNEQFF. CDR3 nucleotide sequence: TGTGCCACCAGCAGAGATCCCCCGGGGACTTTTTACAATGAGCAGTTCTTC.

The chain uses TRBV15 and TRBJ2-3, with a weak D call TRBD1 (6 bases). Trimming shortened V by 6 bases and J by 5 bases, and 12 bases separated the two germline ends. Germline V gene data show CDR1 as LNHNV and CDR2 as YYDKDF (reference sequence). CDR3 length equals 13 residues. The CDR3 DNA sequence: TGTGCCACCAGTCTGGGGGCCGGAGATACGCAGTATTTT. Amino acids: CATSLGAGDTQYF.

The gene calls are TRBV7-2 and TRBJ1-2, with D possibly being TRBD1 (5 bases). Trimming removed 5 bases at V and 5 bases at J, with 12 bases between. Germline CDR1 reads SGHTA; CDR2 reads FQGNSA. The CDR3 is 13 amino acids. The CDR3 DNA reads as TGTGCCAGCAGCCCAGGGAGCGGGTATGGCTACACCTTC. It yields the protein CASSPGSGYGYTF. The variable domain in full, with the rest retrieved from reference TRBV7-2 and TRBJ1-2, is GAGVSQSPSNKVTEKGKDVELRCDPISGHTALYWYRQSLGQGLEFLIYFQGNSAPDKSGLPSDRFSAERTGGSVSTLTIQRTQQEDSAVYLCASSPGSGYGYTFGSGTRLTVV.

For this clone: This CDR3 is also generated by other DNA sequences in the sample. V usage is TRBV30 and J usage is TRBJ2-5, with D hard to call. The CDR3 has 10 amino acids. Trimming took 5 bases from V and 5 from J, leaving 6 bases between them. CDR1 GTSNPN and CDR2 SVGIG come from the germline V gene (reference sequence). CDR3 amino acids: CAWGRETQYF. The CDR3 DNA reads TGTGCCTGGGGCAGGGAGACCCAGTACTTC.

This chain joins TRBV7-2 and TRBJ1-2; a possible D gene is TRBD1 (5 bases). V was shortened by 3 bases and J by 0 bases, with 11 bases between the two germline ends. Germline CDR1 reads SGHTA; CDR2 reads FQGNSA. There are 15 residues in the CDR3. In DNA form, the CDR3 reads TGTGCCAGCAGCTTGCAGGGCTCGACTAACTATGGCTACACCTTC. Its protein product is CASSLQGSTNYGYTF.

The rearrangement joins TRBV5-1 to TRBJ2-3; D gene unclear. With 0 bases removed from V and 5 bases from J, the gap between germline ends came to 10 bases. This CDR3 has 14 residues. Per the germline V gene, CDR1 is SGHRS and CDR2 is YFSETQ. CDR3 protein: CASSLDALGDTQYF. The CDR3 region has the DNA TGCGCCAGCAGCTTGGATGCCCTCGGAGATACGCAGTATTTT.

This chain links TRBV27 with TRBJ1-5; TRBD1 aligns across 7 bases. The germline V gene has CDR1 MNHEY and CDR2 SMNVEV (reference sequence). J gave up 4 bases and V 6 bases, and 9 bases lay outside the gene matches. The CDR3 runs 15 residues. The CDR3 protein is CASSPMTGKNQPQHF. The CDR3 DNA reads as TGTGCCAGCAGCCCTATGACAGGGAAGAATCAGCCCCAGCATTTT.

This chain uses TRBV5-1 with TRBJ2-5; 9 bases match TRBD2. CDR3 length equals 18 residues. With V trimmed by 0 bases and J by 3 bases, 12 bases remained unmatched. From germline, CDR1 is SGHRS and CDR2 YFSETQ. This CDR3 reads CASSLEVLAGGHKETQYF. In nucleotides, the CDR3 is TGCGCCAGCAGCTTGGAAGTCCTGGCGGGGGGGCATAAAGAGACCCAGTACTTC. Supplemented by reference TRBV5-1 and TRBJ2-5, the full variable domain reads KAGVTQTPRYLIKTRGQQVTLSCSPISGHRSVSWYQQTPGQGLQFLFEYFSETQRNKGNFPGRFSGRQFSNSRSEMNVSTLELGDSALYLCASSLEVLAGGHKETQYFGPGTRLLVL.

The CDR3 DNA sequence: TGCGCCAGCAGCTTGGGTAGGACAGGGCAAGAGACCCAGTACTTC. This translates into CASSLGRTGQETQYF. The rearrangement joins TRBV5-1 to TRBJ2-5; 8 bases map to TRBD1. Losses at the gene ends were 0 bases for V and 2 bases for J; bases not matched to a gene: 3. The CDR3 runs 15 residues. Germline assignment: CDR1 SGHRS and CDR2 YFSETQ.

V is TRBV7-9 and J is TRBJ2-7; D is undetermined. The germline V gene has CDR1 SEHNR and CDR2 FQNEAQ (reference sequence). This CDR3 is 14 amino acids long. V was clipped by 7 bases and J by 2 bases, with 15 bases between them. The CDR3 region is CASTQSHRPYEQYF. Here the CDR3 DNA reads TGTGCCAGCACCCAGTCACACCGTCCCTACGAGCAGTACTTC.

The chain uses TRBV2 and TRBJ2-7, with D perhaps TRBD1 (5 bases). The germline CDR1 and CDR2 sequences are SNHLY and FYNNEI. Trimming stripped 0 bases from V and 7 bases from J, with 10 bases between. The CDR3 has 13 residues. The CDR3 loop reads CASSEAHGAEQYF. The DNA for the CDR3 is TGTGCCAGCAGTGAAGCGCATGGGGCAGAGCAGTACTTC.

V usage is TRBV27 and J usage is TRBJ2-1, with 7 bases aligning to TRBD1. The germline V gene encodes CDR1 MNHEY and CDR2 SMNVEV (reference sequence). This CDR3 spans 15 amino acids. V shed 6 bases, J shed 2 bases, and the junction held 7 bases outside the gene matches. The CDR3 is CASRKPGQPYNEQFF. Here the CDR3 DNA reads TGTGCCAGCAGAAAACCGGGACAGCCCTACAATGAGCAGTTCTTC.

The V and J genes are TRBV15 and TRBJ1-3; D not resolved. With 5 bases removed from V and 14 bases from J, the gap between germline ends came to 13 bases. Germline lookup yields CDR1 LNHNV and CDR2 YYDKDF (reference sequence). This CDR3 is built from 11 residues. The CDR3 DNA reads as TGTGCCACCAGCGATCTGGAGGGTCTATATTTT. Translating gives CATSDLEGLYF.

This clone was observed a handful of times. J is TRBJ2-5 and V is TRBV6-1, with D uncertain. The CDR3 is 15 residues long. Trimming took 5 bases from V and 2 from J, leaving 15 bases between them. Germline CDR1 and CDR2: MNHNS and SASEGT. The CDR3 bases are TGTGCCAGCAGTCCCACTATCACTCGGCAAGAGACCCAGTACTTC. It translates to CASSPTITRQETQYF.

The chain joins TRBV19 to TRBJ1-1; 10 bases match TRBD1. Germline loops: CDR1 LNHDA, CDR2 SQIVND (reference sequence). V gave up 7 bases and J gave up 6 bases; unmatched junction bases: 5. This CDR3 is built from 13 residues. This CDR3 reads CASTVTGGAEAFF. In DNA, the CDR3 is TGTGCCAGTACCGTGACAGGGGGCGCTGAAGCTTTCTTT.

This clone was seen a handful of times. The chain employs TRBV18 and TRBJ2-5, with TRBD1 matching over 7 bases. Germline V gene sequence: CDR1 KGHSH, CDR2 LQKENI. The CDR3 loop spans 14 amino acids. Germline trimming cut 6 bases from V and 5 bases from J; bases unmatched to any gene: 9. The CDR3 DNA sequence: TGTGCCAGCTCCCCCACAGGGGAGTATGAGACCCAGTACTTC. As protein: CASSPTGEYETQYF.

The rearrangement joins TRBV7-3 to TRBJ1-1; D remains unclear. The V end was cut by 2 bases, the J end by 4 bases, with 8 bases between. Germline V lookup: CDR1 SGHTA, CDR2 FQGTGA. This CDR3 is built from 13 residues. CDR3 sequence reads: CASSLQAGTEAFF. The DNA of the CDR3 is TGTGCCAGCAGCTTACAGGCGGGCACTGAAGCTTTCTTT.

The CDR3: CASSLGEKMNTEAFF. DNA of the CDR3: TGCGCCAGCAGCCTCGGGGAAAAGATGAACACTGAAGCTTTCTTT. The rearrangement joins TRBV5-1 to TRBJ1-1; D unclear. The CDR3 is 15 amino acids. V was clipped by 4 bases and J by 0 bases, with 13 bases between them. CDR1 and CDR2 from the germline V gene are SGHRS and YFSETQ.

The table lists this clone with a few counts. The V call is TRBV5-5, the J call TRBJ1-4, with TRBD1 matching over 9 bases. Germline CDR1 is SGHKS and CDR2 is YYEKEE (reference sequence). J gave up 5 bases and V 1 base, and 3 bases lay outside the gene matches. The CDR3 has 15 residues. The DNA for the CDR3 is TGTGCCAGCAGCTTGAGAGGACAGGGGAATGAAAAACTGTTTTTT. The encoded protein is CASSLRGQGNEKLFF.

The chain employs TRBV30 and TRBJ1-5; D ambiguous. The length of the CDR3 is 15 residues. Germline-derived CDR1 and CDR2 are GTSNPN and SVGIG (reference sequence). V lost 2 bases and J 4 bases, leaving 15 bases between the germline ends. The CDR3: CAWSSEINLNQPQHF. CDR3 nucleotide sequence: TGTGCCTGGAGTTCAGAAATAAACCTTAATCAGCCCCAGCATTTT.

This clone was recorded a few times. The V and J genes are TRBV9 and TRBJ2-6; TRBD2 is a possible D gene (6 bases). The CDR3 has 19 residues. Between the trimmed V and J ends, which lost 4 bases and 0 bases, there was a span of 20 bases. Germline CDR1 SGDLS, CDR2 YYNGEE. CDR3 sequence (DNA): TGTGCCAGCAGCATCCCTAGCGCCTCGGGCCTCTCTGGGGCCAACGTCCTGACTTTC. Its protein product is CASSIPSASGLSGANVLTF.

J is TRBJ1-1 and V is TRBV11-2; D gene unclear. CDR3 size: 15 residues. Trimming took 0 bases from V and 5 from J, leaving 13 bases between them. Germline assignment: CDR1 SGHAT and CDR2 FQNNGV. CDR3 nucleotides: TGTGCCAGCAGCTTAGATCCCACCGCGTGGACTGAAGCTTTCTTT. As protein: CASSLDPTAWTEAFF.

This clone appeared many times. J is TRBJ1-4 and V is TRBV6-1; 7 positions match TRBD1. CDR1 is MNHNS, CDR2 SASEGT, per germline. The CDR3 consists of 15 residues. V trimming: 0 bases; J trimming: 8 bases; junction bases outside the gene matches: 6. This CDR3 is CASSEAEGGREKLFF. CDR3 nucleotide sequence: TGTGCCAGCAGTGAAGCCGAAGGGGGCCGAGAAAAACTGTTTTTT.